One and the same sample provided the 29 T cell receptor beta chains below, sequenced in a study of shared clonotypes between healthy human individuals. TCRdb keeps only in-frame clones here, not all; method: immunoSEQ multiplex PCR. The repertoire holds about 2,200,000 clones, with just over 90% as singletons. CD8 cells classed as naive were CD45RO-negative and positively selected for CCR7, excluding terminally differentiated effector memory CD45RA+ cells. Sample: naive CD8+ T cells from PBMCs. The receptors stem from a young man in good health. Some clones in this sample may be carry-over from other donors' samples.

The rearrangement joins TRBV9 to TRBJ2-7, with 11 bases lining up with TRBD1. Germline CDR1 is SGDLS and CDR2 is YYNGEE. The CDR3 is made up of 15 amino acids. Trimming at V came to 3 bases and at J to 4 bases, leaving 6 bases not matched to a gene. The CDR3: CASSAGGTGGYEQYF. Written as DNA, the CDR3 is TGTGCCAGCAGCGCCGGAGGGACAGGGGGGTACGAGCAGTACTTC.

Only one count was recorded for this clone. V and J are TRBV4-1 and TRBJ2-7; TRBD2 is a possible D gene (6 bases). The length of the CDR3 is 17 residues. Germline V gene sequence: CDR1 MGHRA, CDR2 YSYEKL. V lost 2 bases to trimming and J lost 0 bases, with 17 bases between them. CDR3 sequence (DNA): TGCGCCAGCAGCCAACCCTCCGTGGGACTTGTCTCCTACGAGCAGTACTTC. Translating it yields CASSQPSVGLVSYEQYF.

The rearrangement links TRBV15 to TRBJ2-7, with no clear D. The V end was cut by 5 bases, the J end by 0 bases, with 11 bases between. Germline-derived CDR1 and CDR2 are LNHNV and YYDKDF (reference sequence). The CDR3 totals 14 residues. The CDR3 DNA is TGTGCCACCAGCTACGGAACGGACTCCTACGAGCAGTACTTC. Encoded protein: CATSYGTDSYEQYF.

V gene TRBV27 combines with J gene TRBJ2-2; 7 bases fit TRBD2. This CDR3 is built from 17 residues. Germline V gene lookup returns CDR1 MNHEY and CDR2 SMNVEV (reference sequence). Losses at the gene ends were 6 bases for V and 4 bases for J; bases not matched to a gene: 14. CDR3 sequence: CASSSVVRDYSTGELFF. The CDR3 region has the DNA TGTGCCAGCAGCTCCGTGGTACGGGACTATTCCACCGGGGAGCTGTTTTTT.

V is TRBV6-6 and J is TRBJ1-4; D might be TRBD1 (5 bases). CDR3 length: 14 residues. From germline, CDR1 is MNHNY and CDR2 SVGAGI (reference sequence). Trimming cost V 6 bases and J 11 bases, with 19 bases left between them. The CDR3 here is CASRAGRGPTKLFF. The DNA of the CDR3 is TGTGCCAGCAGGGCAGGGAGGGGCCCAACCAAACTGTTTTTT.

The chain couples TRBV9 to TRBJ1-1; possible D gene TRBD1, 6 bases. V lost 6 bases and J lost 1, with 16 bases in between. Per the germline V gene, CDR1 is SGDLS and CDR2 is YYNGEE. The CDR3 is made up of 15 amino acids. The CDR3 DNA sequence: TGTGCCAGCACCCATGGGTGGACAGCGAACACTGAAGCTTTCTTT. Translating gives CASTHGWTANTEAFF.

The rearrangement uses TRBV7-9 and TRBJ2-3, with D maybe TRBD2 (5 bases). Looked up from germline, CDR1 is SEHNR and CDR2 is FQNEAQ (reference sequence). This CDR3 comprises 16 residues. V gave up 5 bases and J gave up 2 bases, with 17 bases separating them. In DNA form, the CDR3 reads TGTGCCAGCAGCCCATCGGTTGGAGGAGACACAGATACGCAGTATTTT. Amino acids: CASSPSVGGDTDTQYF. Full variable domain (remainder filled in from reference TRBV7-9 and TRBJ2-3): DTGVSQNPRHKITKRGQNVTFRCDPISEHNRLYWYRQTLGQGPEFLTYFQNEAQLEKSRLLSDRFSAERPKGSFSTLEIQRTEQGDSAMYLCASSPSVGGDTDTQYFGPGTRLTVL.

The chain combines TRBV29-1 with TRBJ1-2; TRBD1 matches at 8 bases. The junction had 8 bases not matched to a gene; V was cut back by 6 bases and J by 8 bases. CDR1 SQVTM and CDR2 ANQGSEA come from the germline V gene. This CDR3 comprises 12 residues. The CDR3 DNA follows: TGCAGCGTAGAGGGCAGGGGGCAGGGCTACACCTTC. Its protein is CSVEGRGQGYTF.

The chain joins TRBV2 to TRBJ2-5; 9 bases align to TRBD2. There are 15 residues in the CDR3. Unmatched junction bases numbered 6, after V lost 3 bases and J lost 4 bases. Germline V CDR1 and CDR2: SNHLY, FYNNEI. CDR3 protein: CASSDTSGRIETQYF. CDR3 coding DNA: TGTGCCAGCAGTGACACTAGCGGGCGAATAGAGACCCAGTACTTC.

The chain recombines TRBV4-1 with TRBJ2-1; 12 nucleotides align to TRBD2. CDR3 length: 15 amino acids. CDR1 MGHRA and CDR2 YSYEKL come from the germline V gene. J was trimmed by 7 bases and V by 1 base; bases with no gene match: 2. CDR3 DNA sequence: TGCGCCAGCAGCCAAGGGCTAGCGGGAGGGAATGAGCAGTTCTTC. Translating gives CASSQGLAGGNEQFF.

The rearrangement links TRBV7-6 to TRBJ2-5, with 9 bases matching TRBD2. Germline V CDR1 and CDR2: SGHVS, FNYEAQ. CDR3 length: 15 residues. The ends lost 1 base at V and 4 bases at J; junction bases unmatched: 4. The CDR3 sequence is CASSLGLAGSETQYF. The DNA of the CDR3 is TGTGCCAGCAGCTTAGGCCTAGCGGGATCAGAGACCCAGTACTTC.

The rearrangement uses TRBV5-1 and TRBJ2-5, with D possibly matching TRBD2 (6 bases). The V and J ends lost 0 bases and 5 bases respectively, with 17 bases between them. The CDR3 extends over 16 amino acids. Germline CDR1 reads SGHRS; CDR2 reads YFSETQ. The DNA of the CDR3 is TGCGCCAGCAGCTTGGAGGCGGGGTGGGGCGCGGAGACCCAGTACTTC. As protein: CASSLEAGWGAETQYF.

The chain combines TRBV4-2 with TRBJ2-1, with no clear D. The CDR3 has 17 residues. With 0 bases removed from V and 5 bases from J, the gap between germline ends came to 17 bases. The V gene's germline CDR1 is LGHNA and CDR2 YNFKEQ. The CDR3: CASSQDPTVGLNNEQFF. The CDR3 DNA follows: TGTGCCAGCAGCCAAGATCCGACCGTCGGTTTGAACAATGAGCAGTTCTTC.

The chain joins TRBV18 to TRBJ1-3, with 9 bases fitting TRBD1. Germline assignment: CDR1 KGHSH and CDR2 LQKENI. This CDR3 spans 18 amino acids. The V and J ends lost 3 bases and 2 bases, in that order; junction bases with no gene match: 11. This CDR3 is CASSPFRDRALTGNTIYF. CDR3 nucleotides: TGTGCCAGCTCACCCTTCCGGGACAGGGCGCTTACTGGAAACACCATATATTTT.

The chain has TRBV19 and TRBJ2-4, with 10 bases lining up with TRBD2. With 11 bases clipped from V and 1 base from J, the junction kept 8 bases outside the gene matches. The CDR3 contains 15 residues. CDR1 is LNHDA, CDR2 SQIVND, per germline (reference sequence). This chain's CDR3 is CAASTAGGAKNIQYF. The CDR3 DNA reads TGTGCCGCGTCCACAGCGGGGGGGGCCAAAAACATTCAGTACTTC.

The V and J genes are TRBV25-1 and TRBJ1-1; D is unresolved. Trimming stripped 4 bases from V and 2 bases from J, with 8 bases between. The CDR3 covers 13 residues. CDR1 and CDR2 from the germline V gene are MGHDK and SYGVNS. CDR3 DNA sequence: TGTGCCAGCAGTGTTCGCAGTAACACTGAAGCTTTCTTT. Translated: CASSVRSNTEAFF.

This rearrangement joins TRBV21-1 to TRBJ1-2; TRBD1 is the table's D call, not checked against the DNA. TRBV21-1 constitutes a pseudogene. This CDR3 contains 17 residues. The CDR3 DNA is TGTGCCAGCAGCAAGGATAGCAGGGGGCTGCTTAACTATGGCTACACCTTC. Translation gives CASSKDSRGLLNYGYTF.

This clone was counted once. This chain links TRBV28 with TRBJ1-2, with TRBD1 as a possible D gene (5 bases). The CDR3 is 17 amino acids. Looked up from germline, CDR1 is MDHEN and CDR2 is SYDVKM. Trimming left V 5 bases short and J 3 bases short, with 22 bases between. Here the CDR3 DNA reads TGTGCCAGCAGTCGAACCAAGGGGACTCCAAACGACTATGGCTACACCTTC. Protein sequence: CASSRTKGTPNDYGYTF.

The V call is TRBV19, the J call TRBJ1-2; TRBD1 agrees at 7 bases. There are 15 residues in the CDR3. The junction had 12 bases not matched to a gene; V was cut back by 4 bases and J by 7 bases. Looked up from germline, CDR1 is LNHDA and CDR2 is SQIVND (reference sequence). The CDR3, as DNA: TGTGCCAGTAGTACCAGGGGGAACGACCCGGGTGGCTACACCTTC. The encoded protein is CASSTRGNDPGGYTF.

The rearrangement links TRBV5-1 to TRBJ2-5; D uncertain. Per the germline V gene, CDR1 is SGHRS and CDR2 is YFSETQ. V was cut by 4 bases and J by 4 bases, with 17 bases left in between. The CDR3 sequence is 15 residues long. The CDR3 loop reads CASSELDRWGETQYF. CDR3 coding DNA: TGCGCCAGCAGCGAGTTAGACCGGTGGGGAGAGACCCAGTACTTC.

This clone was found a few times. CDR3 sequence reads: CASGASFDEQFF. The CDR3 region has the DNA TGTGCCAGTGGAGCGAGTTTTGATGAGCAGTTCTTC. The chain employs TRBV6-1 and TRBJ2-1, with D unresolved. Germline V gene data show CDR1 as MNHNS and CDR2 as SASEGT. The CDR3 has 12 residues. Trimming left V 9 bases short and J 8 bases short, with 14 bases between.

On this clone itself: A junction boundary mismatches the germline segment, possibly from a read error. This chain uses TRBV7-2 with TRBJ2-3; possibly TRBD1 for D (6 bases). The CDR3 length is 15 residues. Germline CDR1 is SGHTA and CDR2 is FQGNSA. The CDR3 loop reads CASSLREQGSFPRDF. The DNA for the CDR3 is TGTGCCAGCAGCTTAAGAGAACAGGGTTCTTTCCCCCGGGATTTT. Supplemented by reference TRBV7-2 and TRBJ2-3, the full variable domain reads GAGVSQSPSNKVTEKGKDVELRCDPISGHTALYWYRQSLGQGLEFLIYFQGNSAPDKSGLPSDRFSAERTGGSVSTLTIQRTQQEDSAVYLCASSLREQGSFPRDFGPGTRLTVL.

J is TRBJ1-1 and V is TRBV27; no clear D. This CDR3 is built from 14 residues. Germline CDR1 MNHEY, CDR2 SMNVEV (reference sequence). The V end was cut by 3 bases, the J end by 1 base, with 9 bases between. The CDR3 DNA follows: TGTGCCAGCAGTTTTTTAATGGGGAACACTGAAGCTTTCTTT. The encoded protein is CASSFLMGNTEAFF.

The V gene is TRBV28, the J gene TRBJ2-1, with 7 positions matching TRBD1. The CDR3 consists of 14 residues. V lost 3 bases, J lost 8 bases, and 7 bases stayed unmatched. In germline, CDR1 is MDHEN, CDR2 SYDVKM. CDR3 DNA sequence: TGTGCCAGCAGTTTCTACAGGGGAATCGATGAGCAGTTCTTC. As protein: CASSFYRGIDEQFF. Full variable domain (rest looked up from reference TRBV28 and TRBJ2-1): DVKVTQSSRYLVKRTGEKVFLECVQDMDHENMFWYRQDPGLGLRLIYFSYDVKMKEKGDIPEGYSVSREKKERFSLILESASTNQTSMYLCASSFYRGIDEQFFGPGTRLTVL.

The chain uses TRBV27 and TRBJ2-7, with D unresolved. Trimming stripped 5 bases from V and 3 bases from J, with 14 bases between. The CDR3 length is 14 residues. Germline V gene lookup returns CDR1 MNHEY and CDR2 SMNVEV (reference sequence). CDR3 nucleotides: TGTGCCAGCAGTCCCTCCTCTATGGGCTACGAGCAGTACTTC. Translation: CASSPSSMGYEQYF.

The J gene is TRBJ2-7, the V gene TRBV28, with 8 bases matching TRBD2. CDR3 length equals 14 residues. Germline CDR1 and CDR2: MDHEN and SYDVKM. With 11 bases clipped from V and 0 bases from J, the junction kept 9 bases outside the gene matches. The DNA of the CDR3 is TGTGCCGCCCAGACTAGCGTAAGCTCCTACGAGCAGTACTTC. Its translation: CAAQTSVSSYEQYF.

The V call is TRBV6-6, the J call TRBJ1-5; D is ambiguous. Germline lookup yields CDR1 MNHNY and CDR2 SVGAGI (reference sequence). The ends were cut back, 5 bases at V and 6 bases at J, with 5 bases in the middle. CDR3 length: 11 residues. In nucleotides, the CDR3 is TGTGCCAGCAGTCCGAGTCAGCCCCAGCATTTT. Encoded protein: CASSPSQPQHF.

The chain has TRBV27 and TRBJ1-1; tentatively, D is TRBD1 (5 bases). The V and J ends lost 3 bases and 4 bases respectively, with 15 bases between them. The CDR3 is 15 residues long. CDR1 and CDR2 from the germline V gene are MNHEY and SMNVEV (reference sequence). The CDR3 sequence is CASSLGQGVTTEAFF. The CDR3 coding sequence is TGTGCCAGCAGTTTGGGTCAGGGAGTTACCACTGAAGCTTTCTTT.

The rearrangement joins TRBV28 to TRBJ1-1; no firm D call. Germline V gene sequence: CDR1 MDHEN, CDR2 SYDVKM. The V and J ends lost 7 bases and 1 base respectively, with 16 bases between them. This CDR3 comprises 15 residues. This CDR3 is CASNPFFRENTEAFF. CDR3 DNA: TGTGCCAGCAACCCTTTTTTTCGTGAGAACACTGAAGCTTTCTTT.